This TCR beta chain derives from a study of OX40 agonist ivuxolimab in advanced cancers. Clones were read by immunoSEQ multiplex PCR, and TCRdb kept only the in-frame ones, dropping some. The table has approximately 69,000 clones, 84% seen once; the top ten hold 7.9%. Trimming shortened V by 5 bases and J by 0 bases, and 20 bases separated the two germline ends. This CDR3 region has 18 residues. Germline V CDR1 and CDR2: PRHDT, FYEKMQ (reference sequence). The specimen comprised CD4+ or CD8+ T cells sorted from blood, sampled in a trial of the OX40 agonist ivuxolimab. The TCR comes from an adult with an advanced solid tumor such as melanoma, head and neck, liver or kidney cancer. The rearrangement joins TRBV13 to TRBJ1-3, with D maybe TRBD1 (5 bases). CDR3 coding DNA: TGTGCCAGCAGCGGGACCCCCAAGGTCGGGGTCTCTGGAAACACCATATATTTT. Amino acids: CASSGTPKVGVSGNTIYF.